This TCR beta chain was observed in a study of cytomegalovirus exposure and HLA in healthy donors. Study overall: Assignment to the Caucasian-associated ancestry cluster applied to approximately 79% of the approximately 420 genotyped donors. Study results and caveats: Later analysis reportedly placed an Asian-associated ancestry cluster below the roughly 700-donor mean in N-insertions. Researchers reported in a later analysis that a missense DCLRE1C variant was tied to TCR beta V- and J-gene trimming.

13 Jbeta primers and 60 Vbeta primers were used for the PCR. Some clones are missing from TCRdb's copy, which holds only in-frame ones; the method was immunoSEQ multiplex PCR. The sample holds roughly 190,000 clones, about 85% seen once. Regarding this clone: Its specificity is not known.

Sequencing was performed on PBMCs. The TCR sequence derives from a woman between 50 and 59 years old in good health and CMV-seropositive.

CDR3 nucleotide sequence: TGTGCCAGTAGTATGTACGCGGACACTGAAGCTTTCTTT. It is translated as CASSMYADTEAFF. The chain joins TRBV19 to TRBJ1-1, with D uncertain. CDR3 size: 13 residues. Deletions cut 3 bases from V and 3 bases from J, with 8 bases between. Looked up from germline, CDR1 is LNHDA and CDR2 is SQIVND (reference sequence).